These T cell receptor beta chains were read from a single sample in a study of blood T cell repertoires in COVID-19. The data were produced by immunoSEQ multiplex PCR, yet TCRdb's version contains in-frame clones alone and is incomplete. The sample consists of around 87,000 clones, roughly 90% of them appearing once. The sequenced sample was peripheral blood. These receptors originate from a human donor with active COVID-19. The donor label of this sample is uncertain. CDR3s include the opening cysteine and the closing phenylalanine or tryptophan. The order of the fields is D gene, V gene, J gene, clone size, CDR3 DNA, CDR3 protein. The D gene is left open where the match is weak. Clone size is not always given. Where it is, it says once, few, many or a class for expanded clones.

d_call: -
v_call: TRBV2
j_call: TRBJ2-4
clone_size: once
cdr3_nt: TGTGCCACGTCTCCTGGACTAGCCAAAAACATTCAGTACTTC
cdr3_aa: CATSPGLAKNIQYF

d_call: TRBD2
v_call: TRBV6-5
j_call: TRBJ2-3
clone_size: -
cdr3_nt: TGTGCCAGCAGTTATCTAGCGGGGGCAGATACGCAGTATTTT
cdr3_aa: CASSYLAGADTQYF

d_call: -
v_call: TRBV7-8
j_call: TRBJ2-1
clone_size: -
cdr3_nt: TGTGCCAGCAGCTGGGGGGTTGGGGGGAGGAACAATGAGCAGTTCTTC
cdr3_aa: CASSWGVGGRNNEQFF

d_call: -
v_call: TRBV4-3
j_call: TRBJ1-3
clone_size: -
cdr3_nt: TGCGCCAGCAGCCAAAACCCTACAGGGTACGAAAACACCATATATTTT
cdr3_aa: CASSQNPTGYENTIYF

d_call: -
v_call: TRBV9
j_call: TRBJ1-1
clone_size: -
cdr3_nt: TGTGCCAGCAGCCCCCGGGGGAACACTGAAGCTTTCTTT
cdr3_aa: CASSPRGNTEAFF

d_call: -
v_call: TRBV19
j_call: TRBJ1-1
clone_size: -
cdr3_nt: TGTGCCAGTAGCGGACTTTTTTACACTGAAGCTTTCTTT
cdr3_aa: CASSGLFYTEAFF

d_call: -
v_call: TRBV7-2
j_call: TRBJ1-4
clone_size: -
cdr3_nt: TGTGCCAGCAGCTTATCGAATGAAAAACTGTTTTTT
cdr3_aa: CASSLSNEKLFF

d_call: TRBD1
v_call: TRBV15
j_call: TRBJ1-2
clone_size: -
cdr3_nt: TGTGCCACCAGCAAAACGACAGGGGGCGGTATCTATGGCTACACCTTC
cdr3_aa: CATSKTTGGGIYGYTF

d_call: TRBD1
v_call: TRBV19
j_call: TRBJ1-5
clone_size: -
cdr3_nt: TGTGCCAGTAGTATCCCCCGGACAGGGTCGGATCAGCCCCAGCATTTT
cdr3_aa: CASSIPRTGSDQPQHF

d_call: TRBD1
v_call: TRBV7-9
j_call: TRBJ1-6
clone_size: -
cdr3_nt: TGTGCCAGCAGCTTAGGGACAGGGAATTCACCCCTCCACTTT
cdr3_aa: CASSLGTGNSPLHF

d_call: -
v_call: TRBV23-1
j_call: TRBJ2-3
clone_size: -
cdr3_nt: TGCGCCAGCAGTCAATCGACTAGAGATACGCAGTATTTT
cdr3_aa: CASSQSTRDTQYF

d_call: TRBD1
v_call: TRBV14
j_call: TRBJ1-1
clone_size: -
cdr3_nt: TGTGCCAGCAGCCGTTCGGACAGGGGGATGTTCTTCTTT
cdr3_aa: CASSRSDRGMFFF

d_call: -
v_call: TRBV12-3/TRBV12-4
j_call: TRBJ1-2
clone_size: -
cdr3_nt: TGTGCCAGCAGTCCCGGTTTGGGCTACACCTTC
cdr3_aa: CASSPGLGYTF

d_call: TRBD2
v_call: TRBV28
j_call: TRBJ2-1
clone_size: -
cdr3_nt: TGTGCCAGCAGTTTATTTGGGACTAGCGGATTCAATGAGCAGTTCTTC
cdr3_aa: CASSLFGTSGFNEQFF

d_call: -
v_call: TRBV5-1
j_call: TRBJ1-5
clone_size: -
cdr3_nt: TGCGCCAGCAGGCACATCTCGGGTGACAATCAGCCCCAGCATTTT
cdr3_aa: CASRHISGDNQPQHF